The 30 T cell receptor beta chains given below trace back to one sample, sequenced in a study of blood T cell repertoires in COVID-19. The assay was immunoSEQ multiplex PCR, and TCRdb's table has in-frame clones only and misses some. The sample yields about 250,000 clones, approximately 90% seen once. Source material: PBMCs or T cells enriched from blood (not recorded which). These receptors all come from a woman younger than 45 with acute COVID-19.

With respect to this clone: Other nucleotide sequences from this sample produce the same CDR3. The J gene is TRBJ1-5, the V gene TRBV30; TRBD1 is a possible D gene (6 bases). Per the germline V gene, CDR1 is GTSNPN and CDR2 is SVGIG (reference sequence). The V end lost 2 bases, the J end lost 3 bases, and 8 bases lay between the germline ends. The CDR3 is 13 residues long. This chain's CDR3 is CAWSTGNNQPQHF. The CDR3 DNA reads TGTGCCTGGAGTACAGGGAACAATCAGCCCCAGCATTTT.

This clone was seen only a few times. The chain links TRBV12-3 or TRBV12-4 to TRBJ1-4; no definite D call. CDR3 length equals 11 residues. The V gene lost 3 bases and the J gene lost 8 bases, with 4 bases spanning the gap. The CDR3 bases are TGTGCCAGCAGTTTGAGGGAAAAACTGTTTTTT. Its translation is CASSLREKLFF.

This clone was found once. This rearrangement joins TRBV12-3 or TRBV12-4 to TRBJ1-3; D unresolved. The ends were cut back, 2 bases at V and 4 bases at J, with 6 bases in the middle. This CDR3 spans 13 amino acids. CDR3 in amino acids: CASSLSPGNTIYF. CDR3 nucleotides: TGTGCCAGCAGTTTATCCCCGGGAAACACCATATATTTT.

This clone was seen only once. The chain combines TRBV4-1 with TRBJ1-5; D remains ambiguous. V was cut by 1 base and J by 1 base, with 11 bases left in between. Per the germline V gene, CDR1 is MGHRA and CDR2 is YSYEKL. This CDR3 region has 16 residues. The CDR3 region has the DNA TGCGCCAGCAGCCAAGTAGCGGTCTCCAGCAATCAGCCCCAGCATTTT. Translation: CASSQVAVSSNQPQHF.

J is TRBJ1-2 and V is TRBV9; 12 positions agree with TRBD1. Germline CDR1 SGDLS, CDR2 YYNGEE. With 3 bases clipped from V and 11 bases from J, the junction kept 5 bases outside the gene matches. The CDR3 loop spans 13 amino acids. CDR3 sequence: CASSAGTGGMYTF. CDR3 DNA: TGTGCCAGCAGCGCAGGGACAGGGGGCATGTACACCTTC.

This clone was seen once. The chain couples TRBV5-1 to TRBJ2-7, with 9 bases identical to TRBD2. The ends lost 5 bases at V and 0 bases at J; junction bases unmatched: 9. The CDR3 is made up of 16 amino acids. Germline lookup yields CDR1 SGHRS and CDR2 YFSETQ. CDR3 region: CASRRETSGTSYEQYF. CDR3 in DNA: TGCGCCAGCAGGCGGGAGACTAGCGGAACCTCCTACGAGCAGTACTTC.

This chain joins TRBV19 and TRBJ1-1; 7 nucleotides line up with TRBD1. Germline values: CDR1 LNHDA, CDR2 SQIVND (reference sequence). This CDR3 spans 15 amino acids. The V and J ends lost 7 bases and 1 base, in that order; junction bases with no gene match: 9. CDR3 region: CASISGAGGNTEAFF. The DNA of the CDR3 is TGTGCCAGTATAAGTGGGGCAGGGGGGAACACTGAAGCTTTCTTT.

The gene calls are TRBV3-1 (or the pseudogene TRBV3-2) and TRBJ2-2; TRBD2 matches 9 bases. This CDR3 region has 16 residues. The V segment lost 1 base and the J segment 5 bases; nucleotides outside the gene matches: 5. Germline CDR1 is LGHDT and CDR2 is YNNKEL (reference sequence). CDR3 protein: CASSQGVAGGTGELFF. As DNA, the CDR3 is TGTGCCAGCAGCCAAGGGGTCGCGGGGGGGACCGGGGAGCTGTTTTTT.

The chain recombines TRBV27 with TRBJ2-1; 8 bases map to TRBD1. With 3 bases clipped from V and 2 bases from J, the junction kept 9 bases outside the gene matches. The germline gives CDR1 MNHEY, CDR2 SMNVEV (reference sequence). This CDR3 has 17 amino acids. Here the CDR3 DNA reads TGTGCCAGCAGTTTTTTCAGGGGGCCGTTTACCTACAATGAGCAGTTCTTC. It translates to CASSFFRGPFTYNEQFF.

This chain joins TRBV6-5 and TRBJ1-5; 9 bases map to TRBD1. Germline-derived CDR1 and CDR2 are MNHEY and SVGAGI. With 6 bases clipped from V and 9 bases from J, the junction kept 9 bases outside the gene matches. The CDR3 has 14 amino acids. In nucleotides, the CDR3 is TGTGCCAGCAGCCGGGGGACAGGGACCAGGCCCCAGCATTTT. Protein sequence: CASSRGTGTRPQHF.

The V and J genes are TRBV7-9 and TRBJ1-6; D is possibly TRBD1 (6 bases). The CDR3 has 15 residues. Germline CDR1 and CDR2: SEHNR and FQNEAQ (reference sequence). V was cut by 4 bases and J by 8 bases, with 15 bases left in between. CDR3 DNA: TGTGCCAGCAGCTCCACAGGGTTCTCGGATTCACCCCTCCACTTT. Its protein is CASSSTGFSDSPLHF.

The CDR3 DNA follows: TGTGCCAGCAGCCAAGCTCCGGGGCAGGGGAACAATGAGCAGTTCTTC. It specifies CASSQAPGQGNNEQFF. The chain recombines TRBV14 with TRBJ2-1; D may be TRBD1 (6 bases). From germline, CDR1 is SGHDN and CDR2 FVKESK. Trimming pared 1 base from V and 5 bases from J, leaving 15 bases between. This CDR3 has 16 amino acids.

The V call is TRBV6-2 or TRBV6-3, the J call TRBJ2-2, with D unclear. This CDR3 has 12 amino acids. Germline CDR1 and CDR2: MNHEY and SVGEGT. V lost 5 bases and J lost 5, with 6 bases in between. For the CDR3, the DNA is TGTGCCAGCAGTCAGGTGACCGGGGAGCTGTTTTTT. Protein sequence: CASSQVTGELFF.

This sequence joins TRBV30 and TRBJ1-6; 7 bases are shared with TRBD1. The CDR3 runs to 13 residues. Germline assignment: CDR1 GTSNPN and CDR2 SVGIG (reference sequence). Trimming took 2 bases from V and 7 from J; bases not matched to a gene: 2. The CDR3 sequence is CAWSQGENSPLHF. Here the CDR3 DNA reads TGTGCCTGGAGTCAGGGGGAAAATTCACCCCTCCACTTT.

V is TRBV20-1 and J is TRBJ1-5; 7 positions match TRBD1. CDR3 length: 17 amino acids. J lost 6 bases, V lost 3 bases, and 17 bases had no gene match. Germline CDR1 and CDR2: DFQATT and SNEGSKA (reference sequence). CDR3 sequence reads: CSASLEVPGGRSQPQHF. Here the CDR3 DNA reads TGCAGTGCTAGTCTCGAAGTCCCAGGGGGGAGAAGTCAGCCCCAGCATTTT.

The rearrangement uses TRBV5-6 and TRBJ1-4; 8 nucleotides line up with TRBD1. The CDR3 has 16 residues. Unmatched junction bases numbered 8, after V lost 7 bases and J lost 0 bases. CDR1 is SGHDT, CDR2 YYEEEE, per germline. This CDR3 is CASSRGLGATNEKLFF. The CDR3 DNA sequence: TGTGCCAGCTCCAGGGGGCTGGGAGCAACTAATGAAAAACTGTTTTTT.

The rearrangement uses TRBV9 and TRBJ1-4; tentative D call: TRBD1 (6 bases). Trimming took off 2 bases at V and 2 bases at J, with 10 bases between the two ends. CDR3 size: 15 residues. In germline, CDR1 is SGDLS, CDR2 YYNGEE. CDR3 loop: CASSVSRGTNEKLFF. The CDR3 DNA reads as TGTGCCAGCAGCGTTAGCAGGGGTACTAATGAAAAACTGTTTTTT.

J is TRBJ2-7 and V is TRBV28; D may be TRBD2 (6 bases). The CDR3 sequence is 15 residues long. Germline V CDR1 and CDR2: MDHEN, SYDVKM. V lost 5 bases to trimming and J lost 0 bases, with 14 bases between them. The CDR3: CASSPQGLSSYEQYF. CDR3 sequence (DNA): TGTGCCAGCAGTCCCCAGGGACTGAGCTCCTACGAGCAGTACTTC.

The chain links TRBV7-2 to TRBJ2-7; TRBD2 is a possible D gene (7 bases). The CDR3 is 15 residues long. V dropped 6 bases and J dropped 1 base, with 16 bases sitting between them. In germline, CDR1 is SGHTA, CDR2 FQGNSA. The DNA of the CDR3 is TGTGCCAGCAGTCTCAGGGGAGGGGTATCCTACGAGCAGTACTTC. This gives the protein CASSLRGGVSYEQYF.

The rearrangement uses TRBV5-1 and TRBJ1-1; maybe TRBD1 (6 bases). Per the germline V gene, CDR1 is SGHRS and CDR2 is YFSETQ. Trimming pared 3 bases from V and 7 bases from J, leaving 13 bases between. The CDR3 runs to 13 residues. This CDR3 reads CASSSTGSIEAFF. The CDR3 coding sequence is TGCGCCAGCAGCTCAACAGGGAGCATTGAAGCTTTCTTT.

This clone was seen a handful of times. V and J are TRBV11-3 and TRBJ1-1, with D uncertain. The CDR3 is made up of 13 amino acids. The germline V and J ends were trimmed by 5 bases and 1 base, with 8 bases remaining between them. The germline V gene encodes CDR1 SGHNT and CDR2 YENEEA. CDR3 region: CASSLRWNTEAFF. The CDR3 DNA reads TGTGCCAGCAGCCTAAGATGGAACACTGAAGCTTTCTTT.

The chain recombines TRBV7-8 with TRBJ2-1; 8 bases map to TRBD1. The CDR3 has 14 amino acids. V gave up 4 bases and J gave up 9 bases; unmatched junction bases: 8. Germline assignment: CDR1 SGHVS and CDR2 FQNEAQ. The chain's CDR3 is CASSSDRVGFEQFF. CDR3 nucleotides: TGTGCCAGCAGCTCGGACAGGGTCGGGTTTGAGCAGTTCTTC.

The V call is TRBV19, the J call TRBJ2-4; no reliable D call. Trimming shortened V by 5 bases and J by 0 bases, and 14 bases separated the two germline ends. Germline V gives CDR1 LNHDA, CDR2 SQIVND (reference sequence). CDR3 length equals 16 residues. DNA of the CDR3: TGTGCCAGTAGTCGGGTGTCAAAACTAGCCAAAAACATTCAGTACTTC. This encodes CASSRVSKLAKNIQYF.

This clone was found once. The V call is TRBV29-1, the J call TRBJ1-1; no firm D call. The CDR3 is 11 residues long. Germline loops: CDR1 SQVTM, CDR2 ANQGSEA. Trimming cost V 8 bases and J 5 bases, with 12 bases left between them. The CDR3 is CSSGRKTEAFF. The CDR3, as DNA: TGCAGCTCTGGGAGGAAGACTGAAGCTTTCTTT. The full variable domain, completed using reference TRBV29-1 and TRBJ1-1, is SAVISQKPSRDICQRGTSLTIQCQVDSQVTMMFWYRQQPGQSLTLIATANQGSEATYESGFVIDKFPISRPNLTFSTLTVSNMSPEDSSIYLCSSGRKTEAFFGQGTRLTVV.

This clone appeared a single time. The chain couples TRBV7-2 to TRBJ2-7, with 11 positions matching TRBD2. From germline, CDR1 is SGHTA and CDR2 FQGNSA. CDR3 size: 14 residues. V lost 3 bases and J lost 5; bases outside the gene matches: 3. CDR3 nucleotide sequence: TGTGCCAGCAGCTTTAGCGGGAGGGAGAACGAGCAGTACTTC. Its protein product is CASSFSGRENEQYF.

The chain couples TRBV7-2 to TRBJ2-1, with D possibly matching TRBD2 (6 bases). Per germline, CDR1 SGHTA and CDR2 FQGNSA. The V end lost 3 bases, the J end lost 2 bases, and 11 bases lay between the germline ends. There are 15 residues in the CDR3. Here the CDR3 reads CASSFDAGPYNEQFF. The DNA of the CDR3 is TGTGCCAGCAGCTTCGACGCGGGGCCCTACAATGAGCAGTTCTTC.

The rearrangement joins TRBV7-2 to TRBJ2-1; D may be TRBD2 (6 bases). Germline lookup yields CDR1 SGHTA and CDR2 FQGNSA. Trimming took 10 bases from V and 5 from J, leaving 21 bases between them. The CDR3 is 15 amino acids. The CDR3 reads CATPSRLASHNEQFF. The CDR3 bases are TGTGCCACTCCTAGTAGGCTAGCGAGCCACAATGAGCAGTTCTTC.

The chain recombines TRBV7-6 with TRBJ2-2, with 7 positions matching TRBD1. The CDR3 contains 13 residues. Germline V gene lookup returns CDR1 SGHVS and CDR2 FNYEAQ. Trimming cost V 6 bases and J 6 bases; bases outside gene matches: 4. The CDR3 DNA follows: TGTGCCAGCAGTTTCGGGACAGCCGGGGAGCTGTTTTTT. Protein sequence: CASSFGTAGELFF.

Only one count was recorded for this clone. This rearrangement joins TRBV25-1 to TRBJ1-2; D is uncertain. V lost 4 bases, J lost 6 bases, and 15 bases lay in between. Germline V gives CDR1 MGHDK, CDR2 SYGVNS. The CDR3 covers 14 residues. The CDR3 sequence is CASSGRGVADGYTF. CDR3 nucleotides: TGTGCCAGCAGTGGTCGGGGAGTAGCGGATGGCTACACCTTC.

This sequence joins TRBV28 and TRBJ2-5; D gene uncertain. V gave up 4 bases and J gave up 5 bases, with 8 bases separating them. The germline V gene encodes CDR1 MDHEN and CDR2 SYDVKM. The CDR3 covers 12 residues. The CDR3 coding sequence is TGTGCCAGCAGTTCCTATGCCGAGACCCAGTACTTC. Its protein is CASSSYAETQYF.